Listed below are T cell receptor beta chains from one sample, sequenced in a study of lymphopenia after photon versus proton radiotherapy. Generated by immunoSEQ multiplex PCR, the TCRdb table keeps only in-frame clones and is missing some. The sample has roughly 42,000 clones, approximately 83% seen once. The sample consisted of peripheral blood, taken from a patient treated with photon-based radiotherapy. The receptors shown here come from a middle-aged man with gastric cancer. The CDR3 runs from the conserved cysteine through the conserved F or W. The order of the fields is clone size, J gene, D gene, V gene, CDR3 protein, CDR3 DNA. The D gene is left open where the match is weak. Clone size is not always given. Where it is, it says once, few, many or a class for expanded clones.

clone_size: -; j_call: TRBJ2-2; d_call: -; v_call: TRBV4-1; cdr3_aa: CASSQDYTGELFF; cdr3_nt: TGCGCCAGCAGCCAAGACTACACCGGGGAGCTGTTTTTT
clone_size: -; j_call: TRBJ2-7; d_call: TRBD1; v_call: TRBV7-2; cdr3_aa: CASSLEGILTGTGYEQYF; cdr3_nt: TGTGCCAGCAGCTTAGAGGGGATTCTTACCGGGACAGGGTACGAGCAGTACTTC
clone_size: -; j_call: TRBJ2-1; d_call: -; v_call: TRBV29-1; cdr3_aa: CSIQPGGPYNEQFF; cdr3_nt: TGCAGCATTCAACCCGGCGGTCCCTACAATGAGCAGTTCTTC
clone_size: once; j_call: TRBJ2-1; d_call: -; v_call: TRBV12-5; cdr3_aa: CASGPGGATYYNEQFF; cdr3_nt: TGTGCTAGTGGCCCCGGGGGAGCGACCTACTACAATGAGCAGTTCTTC
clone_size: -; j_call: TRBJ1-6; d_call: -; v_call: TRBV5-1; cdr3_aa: CASSLEATAVNSPLHF; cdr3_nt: TGCGCCAGCAGCTTGGAAGCGACAGCTGTTAATTCACCCCTCCACTTT
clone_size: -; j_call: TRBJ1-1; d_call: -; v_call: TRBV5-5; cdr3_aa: CASSRGADLNTEAFF; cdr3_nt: TGTGCCAGCAGCCGTGGGGCAGACTTGAACACTGAAGCTTTCTTT
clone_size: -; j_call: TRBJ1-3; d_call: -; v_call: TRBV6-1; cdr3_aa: CATSPQPSSGNTIYF; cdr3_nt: TGTGCCACCTCCCCCCAGCCGTCTTCTGGAAACACCATATATTTT
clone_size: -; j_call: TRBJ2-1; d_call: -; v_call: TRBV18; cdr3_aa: CASSLPGQEQFF; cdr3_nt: TGTGCCAGCTCCTTACCCGGTCAAGAGCAGTTCTTC
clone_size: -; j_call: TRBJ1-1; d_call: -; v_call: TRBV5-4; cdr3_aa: CASSSTAVLNTEAFF; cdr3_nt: TGTGCCAGCAGCTCGACGGCAGTTCTGAACACTGAAGCTTTCTTT
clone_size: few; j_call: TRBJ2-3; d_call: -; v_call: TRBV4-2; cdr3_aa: CASSPAQNTDTQYF; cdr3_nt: TGTGCCAGCAGTCCAGCCCAGAACACAGATACGCAGTATTTT
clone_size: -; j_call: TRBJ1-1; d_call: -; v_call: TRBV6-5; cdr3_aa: CASSLTGTNTEAFF; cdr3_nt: TGTGCCAGCAGTTTAACAGGGACAAACACTGAAGCTTTCTTT
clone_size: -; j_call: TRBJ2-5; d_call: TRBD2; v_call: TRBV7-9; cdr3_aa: CASSLGLAGGLETQYF; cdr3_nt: TGTGCCAGCAGCCTCGGACTAGCGGGGGGGTTAGAGACCCAGTACTTC
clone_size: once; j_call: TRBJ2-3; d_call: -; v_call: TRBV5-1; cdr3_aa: CASSPGGQGRRTDTQYF; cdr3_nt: TGCGCCAGCAGCCCAGGTGGGCAGGGGAGGCGGACAGATACGCAGTATTTT